This T cell receptor beta chain was obtained from a study of a mutant IDH1 vaccine in newly diagnosed glioma. Profiled with immunoSEQ multiplex PCR; TCRdb holds only in-frame clones, not every one. This sample carries tens of thousands of clones, 80% to 90% of them seen once, and the ten largest clones take around 2.5%. This clone was observed once. Described time point: baseline, week 1 (first vaccination visit). The treatment was: pre-vaccination baseline after standard-of-care therapy. Each astrocytoma in the donors was new, WHO grade 3 or 4, IDH1-mutant and ATRX-lost. Sequencing was performed on PBMCs, taken from a glioma patient treated with radiotherapy, temozolomide or both. The sequence was collected from a man between 35 and 55 years old with glioma.

This chain's CDR3 is CSVDVLVREQFF. CDR3 bases: TGCAGCGTTGATGTCCTAGTGCGGGAGCAGTTCTTC. The chain couples TRBV29-1 to TRBJ2-1, with D uncertain. The germline V gene encodes CDR1 SQVTM and CDR2 ANQGSEA. The CDR3 consists of 12 residues. V was pared by 3 bases and J by 10 bases, with 13 bases between.